The 32 T cell receptor beta chains below come from one sample, sequenced in a study of CD8 T cells in ankylosing spondylitis. No cognate antigen is known for these TCRs. Whole-study results and caveats: Characteristic, it appeared, of ankylosing spondylitis blood was a TCR beta motif of roughly eight highly homologous variants.

Using its own MiXCR run on the 5' RACE reads, TCRdb lists one record per CDR3 protein. The sample consists of about 390,000 distinct CDR3 sequences, around 24% of them appearing once. Material: blood, either unsorted or a sorted T cell fraction (not recorded which). The receptors shown here come from a male donor with ankylosing spondylitis.

This clonotype was observed many times. This CDR3 is CASSRGGLTGNTEAFF. CDR3 nucleotides: TGTGCCAGCAGCAGAGGGGGGCTCACAGGGAACACTGAAGCTTTCTTT. V is TRBV27 and J is TRBJ1-1; tentative D call: TRBD1 (6 bases). V was pared by 6 bases and J by 1 base, with 18 bases between. CDR1 MNHEY and CDR2 SMNVEV come from the germline V gene (reference sequence). This CDR3 is 16 amino acids long.

This clonotype appeared a few times. The V and J genes are TRBV3-1 and TRBJ2-7, with D unclear. Trimming shortened V by 0 bases and J by 4 bases, and 16 bases separated the two germline ends. The germline V gene has CDR1 LGHDT and CDR2 YNNKEL (reference sequence). The CDR3 sequence is 16 residues long. The DNA for the CDR3 is TGTGCCAGCAGCCAAGATCGGCTCACCGACGTGTACGAGCAGTACTTC. It yields the protein CASSQDRLTDVYEQYF.

The chain is built from TRBV30 and TRBJ1-4; possibly TRBD1 for D (5 bases). The CDR3 runs to 14 residues. Trimming shortened V by 5 bases and J by 8 bases, and 18 bases separated the two germline ends. Per the germline V gene, CDR1 is GTSNPN and CDR2 is SVGIG (reference sequence). This CDR3 reads CAWGWGQTREKLFF. The CDR3 DNA is TGTGCCTGGGGATGGGGCCAGACAAGGGAAAAACTGTTTTTT.

There are a few counts of this clonotype. The V call is TRBV24-1, the J call TRBJ1-2; possibly TRBD1 for D (5 bases). Germline values: CDR1 KGHDR, CDR2 SFDVKD. CDR3 size: 14 residues. V lost 4 bases, J lost 0 bases, and 8 bases lay in between. The DNA of the CDR3 is TGTGCCACCAGTGAGTCGACAGCTAACTATGGCTACACCTTC. It encodes CATSESTANYGYTF.

The V gene is TRBV28, the J gene TRBJ2-3; 7 bases line up with TRBD2. The germline V gene encodes CDR1 MDHEN and CDR2 SYDVKM. V gave up 5 bases and J gave up 1 base; unmatched junction bases: 9. This CDR3 has 16 amino acids. CDR3 residues: CASSLGRDFGTDTQYF. The CDR3 region has the DNA TGTGCCAGCAGTCTTGGGAGGGACTTTGGCACAGATACGCAGTATTTT.

This clonotype has more than one count but fewer than ten. Its ends do not fully match the called genes, so a read error is possible. CDR3 bases: TGCAGCGTTCAAGACAGGGCGGCTTCACCCCTCCACTTT. This translates into CSVQDRAASPLHF. The chain uses TRBV29-1 and TRBJ1-6; 7 bases fit TRBD1. CDR3 size: 13 residues. Germline V gives CDR1 SQVTM, CDR2 ANQGSEA. The full variable domain, completed using reference TRBV29-1 and TRBJ1-6, is SAVISQKPSRDICQRGTSLTIQCQVDSQVTMMFWYRQQPGQSLTLIATANQGSEATYESGFVIDKFPISRPNLTFSTLTVSNMSPEDSSIYLCSVQDRAASPLHFGNGTRLTVT.

This chain links TRBV7-2 with TRBJ2-3; TRBD1 matches at 8 bases. This CDR3 has 17 amino acids. J gave up 4 bases and V 0 bases, and 9 bases lay outside the gene matches. Germline lookup yields CDR1 SGHTA and CDR2 FQGNSA. CDR3 coding DNA: TGTGCCAGCAGCTTAGCGAACCTAGCAGGGGGCCCAGATACGCAGTATTTT. This sequence encodes CASSLANLAGGPDTQYF.

The V call is TRBV19, the J call TRBJ1-1, with unresolved D. The CDR3 has 10 amino acids. The V end was cut by 10 bases, the J end by 6 bases, with 9 bases between. The germline V gene encodes CDR1 LNHDA and CDR2 SQIVND (reference sequence). CDR3: CATRASEAFF. The CDR3 bases are TGTGCCACCAGAGCCTCTGAAGCTTTCTTT.

The V call is TRBV2, the J call TRBJ2-1, with 7 positions matching TRBD2. V shed 7 bases, J shed 6 bases, and the junction held 15 bases outside the gene matches. Germline CDR1 reads SNHLY; CDR2 reads FYNNEI. The CDR3 sequence is 16 residues long. The DNA of the CDR3 is TGTGCCAGCACGAAACTCCGGCTAGCGGAGAGCAATGAGCAGTTCTTC. This gives the protein CASTKLRLAESNEQFF.

This clonotype turned up a few times. The chain has TRBV4-1 and TRBJ1-1, with 9 bases identical to TRBD1. Germline loops: CDR1 MGHRA, CDR2 YSYEKL. With V trimmed by 11 bases and J by 1 base, 5 bases remained unmatched. CDR3 length: 13 residues. In DNA, the CDR3 is TGCGCCGCAAGGGACAGGGAGAACACTGAAGCTTTCTTT. Protein product: CAARDRENTEAFF.

This chain joins TRBV7-9 and TRBJ2-1; D ambiguous. CDR3 length equals 15 residues. V shed 0 bases and J shed 9 bases, with 15 bases lying between them. Germline CDR1 reads SEHNR; CDR2 reads FQNEAQ (reference sequence). CDR3 loop: CASSLAGSPVVEQFF. Written as DNA, the CDR3 is TGTGCCAGCAGCTTAGCAGGGTCCCCGGTGGTTGAGCAGTTCTTC.

The V and J genes are TRBV20-1 and TRBJ2-1; D possibly corresponds to TRBD1 (6 bases). CDR1 is DFQATT, CDR2 SNEGSKA, per germline (reference sequence). CDR3 length: 14 amino acids. V lost 2 bases, J lost 5 bases, and 13 bases lay in between. CDR3 residues: CSARYREFDNEQFF. The CDR3 bases are TGCAGTGCTAGATACAGGGAGTTCGACAATGAGCAGTTCTTC.

This clonotype was observed a few times. V usage is TRBV20-1 and J usage is TRBJ2-1, with 8 positions matching TRBD2. CDR1 and CDR2 (germline): DFQATT, SNEGSKA (reference sequence). The V and J ends lost 0 bases and 8 bases, in that order; junction bases with no gene match: 12. The CDR3 has 16 residues. The CDR3 DNA reads as TGCAGTGCTAGAGATGGTGGTAGCGGGAATGGATATGAGCAGTTCTTC. Its protein is CSARDGGSGNGYEQFF.

The CDR3 DNA reads TGTGCCAGCAGCGTGGACGGCGGGAGGGCTTACGAGCAGTACTTC. This gives the protein CASSVDGGRAYEQYF. This sequence joins TRBV9 and TRBJ2-7, with 9 bases lining up with TRBD2. J lost 4 bases, V lost 2 bases, and 7 bases had no gene match. CDR3 length: 15 residues. Germline V CDR1 and CDR2: SGDLS, YYNGEE.

The table lists this clonotype with a few counts. The chain couples TRBV3-1 to TRBJ2-1; D not certain. Germline V gene sequence: CDR1 LGHDT, CDR2 YNNKEL (reference sequence). V lost 7 bases, J lost 4 bases, and 11 bases lay in between. The CDR3 is 13 residues long. The CDR3 is CASKLGNYNEQFF. CDR3 sequence (DNA): TGTGCCAGCAAGTTAGGAAATTACAATGAGCAGTTCTTC.

J is TRBJ2-2 and V is TRBV4-3; TRBD2 agrees at 7 bases. J was trimmed by 0 bases and V by 4 bases; bases with no gene match: 2. The CDR3 covers 15 residues. Germline lookup yields CDR1 LGHNA and CDR2 YSLEER. CDR3 in DNA: TGCGCCAGCAGCCGACTAGCAGCGAACACCGGGGAGCTGTTTTTT. Its protein product is CASSRLAANTGELFF.

The rearrangement links TRBV5-1 to TRBJ2-5, with 12 bases matching TRBD2. This CDR3 region has 17 residues. V lost 0 bases and J lost 3; bases outside the gene matches: 6. Germline V gene lookup returns CDR1 SGHRS and CDR2 YFSETQ. CDR3 sequence reads: CASSLDLAGGGEETQYF. The CDR3 coding sequence is TGCGCCAGCAGCTTGGATCTAGCGGGAGGGGGAGAAGAGACCCAGTACTTC.

This clonotype was seen more than once but under ten times. The chain combines TRBV7-2 with TRBJ2-3; the D is unclear. This CDR3 comprises 14 residues. Germline lookup yields CDR1 SGHTA and CDR2 FQGNSA. Trimming shortened V by 0 bases and J by 6 bases, and 10 bases separated the two germline ends. The CDR3 protein is CASSLAASADTQYF. The CDR3 nucleotides are TGTGCCAGCAGCTTAGCCGCTAGTGCGGATACGCAGTATTTT.

This clonotype was observed a few times. The genes are TRBV5-1 and TRBJ1-1; TRBD1 matches 7 bases. The CDR3 consists of 14 residues. Germline values: CDR1 SGHRS, CDR2 YFSETQ. V lost 4 bases to trimming and J lost 3 bases; unmatched junction nucleotides: 6. The CDR3 region has the DNA TGCGCCAGCAGCAATCCGGGACAGTACACTGAAGCTTTCTTT. Translating gives CASSNPGQYTEAFF.

This clonotype was seen more than once but under ten times. The chain has TRBV4-2 and TRBJ2-1; TRBD2 matches at 12 bases. This CDR3 has 18 residues. Germline V lookup: CDR1 LGHNA, CDR2 YNFKEQ. Trimming took 0 bases from V and 6 from J; bases not matched to a gene: 9. The CDR3 DNA reads as TGTGCCAGCAGCCAAGATTCCAGACTAGCGGGAGTAGTCAATGAGCAGTTCTTC. Translated, it gives CASSQDSRLAGVVNEQFF.

This clonotype was observed a few times. The chain has TRBV12-3 or TRBV12-4 and TRBJ2-1; 14 bases align to TRBD2. The CDR3 sequence is 15 residues long. J was trimmed by 10 bases and V by 3 bases; bases with no gene match: 5. The CDR3 spells CASSLGTSGSSEQFF. The CDR3 DNA follows: TGTGCCAGCAGTTTGGGGACTAGCGGGAGTAGCGAGCAGTTCTTC.

This clonotype has just a few counts. J is TRBJ2-7 and V is TRBV5-1; TRBD2 agrees at 10 bases. V gave up 1 base and J gave up 3 bases; unmatched junction bases: 4. The CDR3 totals 15 residues. Germline V CDR1 and CDR2: SGHRS, YFSETQ. The CDR3 is CASSLNSGRSYEQYF. The DNA of the CDR3 is TGCGCCAGCAGCTTGAATAGCGGGAGGAGCTACGAGCAGTACTTC.

Here the CDR3 DNA reads TGTGCCAGCTCACGCGCCAGGGGGTTCGCTGAAGCTTTCTTT. Amino acids: CASSRARGFAEAFF. This rearrangement joins TRBV18 to TRBJ1-1; 7 nucleotides align to TRBD1. Germline V gene sequence: CDR1 KGHSH, CDR2 LQKENI. The CDR3 has 14 residues. Trimming cost V 4 bases and J 6 bases; bases outside gene matches: 8.

This clonotype was detected only a few times. V usage is TRBV5-1 and J usage is TRBJ2-3; D is undetermined. This CDR3 is 15 amino acids long. Germline V gives CDR1 SGHRS, CDR2 YFSETQ. V lost 3 bases and J lost 0, with 11 bases in between. The CDR3 region is CASSSDGSSTDTQYF. The CDR3 nucleotides read TGCGCCAGCAGCTCGGACGGATCTAGCACAGATACGCAGTATTTT.

Worth noting for this clonotype: At one end the junction does not follow the germline gene, possibly because of a read error. The chain has TRBV7-9 and TRBJ2-3; D is undetermined. Germline values: CDR1 SEHNR, CDR2 FQNEAQ (reference sequence). The CDR3 runs 10 residues. In nucleotides, the CDR3 is TGTGCCAGCAGCCCCACGGATATCCATTTT. Translated: CASSPTDIHF.

The V call is TRBV11-3, the J call TRBJ2-1; 8 positions agree with TRBD2. CDR1 SGHNT and CDR2 YENEEA come from the germline V gene. V was pared by 5 bases and J by 7 bases, with 7 bases of the junction left unmatched. The CDR3 has 14 amino acids. The CDR3 coding sequence is TGTGCCAGCAGCCCAGGGCGGGGGGTAAATGAGCAGTTCTTC. Protein product: CASSPGRGVNEQFF.

The chain employs TRBV15 and TRBJ2-1; 14 bases are a match to TRBD2. V was pared by 1 base and J by 0 bases, with 8 bases of the junction left unmatched. CDR3 length: 20 amino acids. Germline assignment: CDR1 LNHNV and CDR2 YYDKDF (reference sequence). This chain's CDR3 is CATSRGWTSGRLSSYNEQFF. The CDR3 DNA is TGTGCCACCAGCAGAGGTTGGACTAGCGGGAGGCTAAGCTCCTACAATGAGCAGTTCTTC.

The chain links TRBV20-1 to TRBJ2-7, with 10 bases fitting TRBD2. The CDR3 spans 14 residues. The germline CDR1 and CDR2 sequences are DFQATT and SNEGSKA (reference sequence). V lost 1 base and J lost 4; bases outside the gene matches: 4. This CDR3 is CSARGSSGSYEQYF. CDR3 nucleotides: TGCAGTGCTAGAGGGTCTAGCGGGAGTTACGAGCAGTACTTC.

This clonotype was picked up a small number of times. The rearrangement links TRBV24-1 to TRBJ2-3, with 7 bases fitting TRBD1. Germline V gene data show CDR1 as KGHDR and CDR2 as SFDVKD. Trimming cost V 9 bases and J 4 bases; bases outside gene matches: 6. The CDR3 runs to 13 residues. The CDR3 is CATSQGVADTQYF. DNA of the CDR3: TGTGCCACCTCTCAGGGGGTAGCAGATACGCAGTATTTT.

The DNA of the CDR3 is TGCGCCAGCACACCTGGGGCCGCACCCTACGAGCAGTACTTC. Amino acid sequence: CASTPGAAPYEQYF. The rearrangement joins TRBV5-1 to TRBJ2-7; D is possibly TRBD1 (5 bases). The germline gives CDR1 SGHRS, CDR2 YFSETQ. The ends were cut back, 6 bases at V and 2 bases at J, with 15 bases in the middle. This CDR3 spans 14 amino acids.

This chain connects TRBV7-8 to TRBJ2-1; 8 positions agree with TRBD2. The CDR3 has 12 amino acids. The V and J ends lost 5 bases and 15 bases, in that order; junction bases with no gene match: 9. Germline-derived CDR1 and CDR2 are SGHVS and FQNEAQ. The CDR3 spells CASSAGTRSRFF. The DNA of the CDR3 is TGTGCCAGCAGCGCCGGGACTAGGTCCCGGTTCTTC.

This rearrangement joins TRBV29-1 to TRBJ2-3; D may be TRBD2 (6 bases). The V end lost 4 bases, the J end lost 5 bases, and 13 bases lay between the germline ends. Germline V lookup: CDR1 SQVTM, CDR2 ANQGSEA. The CDR3 runs 13 residues. Written as DNA, the CDR3 is TGCAGCGTTGCCGGGACTCCGGGAGATACGCAGTATTTT. Translation gives CSVAGTPGDTQYF.